Each of the 20 T cell receptor beta chains below was sequenced from the same sample in a study of T cells after yellow fever vaccination. Each CDR3 protein gets one entry after TCRdb re-called the 5' RACE reads with MiXCR. Among approximately 15,000 distinct CDR3 sequences, approximately 7% were seen once, and the ten largest hold roughly 1.6%. The sample in question was PBMCs, either bulk or a sorted T-cell subset (CD4+, CD8+, memory, or dextramer-sorted; not recorded which), obtained on the day of the yellow fever booster vaccination. These receptors were taken from a young man who received the YFV17D yellow fever vaccine.

In its sample, this clonotype was seen many times. This sequence joins TRBV21-1 and TRBJ1-3; the DNA was not compared with TRBD1, the D call given in the table. TRBV21-1 is shown as a pseudogene. The CDR3 runs 15 residues. The CDR3 spells CASSTYRGPGNTIYF. For the CDR3, the DNA is TGTGCCAGCAGCACGTACCGGGGTCCTGGAAACACCATATATTTT.

This clonotype was seen repeatedly, ten times or more. The rearrangement joins TRBV15 to TRBJ2-5; TRBD2 agrees at 10 bases. V shed 0 bases, J shed 4 bases, and the junction held 5 bases outside the gene matches. Germline CDR1 reads LNHNV; CDR2 reads YYDKDF (reference sequence). The CDR3 covers 16 residues. The CDR3 spells CATSRDRLAGVETQYF. Here the CDR3 DNA reads TGTGCCACCAGCAGAGACAGGCTAGCGGGGGTAGAGACCCAGTACTTC. Based on the CDR3 plus reference TRBV15 and TRBJ2-5, the full variable domain is DAMVIQNPRYQVTQFGKPVTLSCSQTLNHNVMYWYQQKSSQAPKLLFHYYDKDFNNEADTPDNFQSRRPNTSFCFLDIRSPGLGDTAMYLCATSRDRLAGVETQYFGPGTRLLVL.

Ten or more counts support this clonotype. The chain employs TRBV20-1 and TRBJ1-2; D is possibly TRBD1 (6 bases). Per germline, CDR1 DFQATT and CDR2 SNEGSKA (reference sequence). V lost 2 bases to trimming and J lost 2 bases, with 18 bases between them. The CDR3 is 16 residues long. This chain's CDR3 is CSARPATGHTNYGYTF. The CDR3 nucleotides read TGCAGTGCTAGACCCGCGACGGGACATACCAACTATGGCTACACCTTC.

This clonotype was picked up many times. The chain carries TRBV4-1 and TRBJ2-2; either TRBD1 or TRBD2 may supply D (6 bases each). With 4 bases removed from V and 6 bases from J, the gap between germline ends came to 15 bases. Looked up from germline, CDR1 is MGHRA and CDR2 is YSYEKL. The CDR3 loop spans 15 amino acids. CDR3 amino acids: CASSPGYGGPGELFF. CDR3 nucleotide sequence: TGCGCCAGCAGCCCAGGCTATGGGGGGCCCGGGGAGCTGTTTTTT.

As regards this clonotype: The junction shows a germline mismatch at one end, possibly a read error. The chain couples TRBV7-2 to TRBJ1-6; TRBD1 is a possible D gene (5 bases). CDR1 and CDR2 (germline): SGHTA, FQGNSA. The CDR3 totals 14 residues. CDR3 region: CVSSPHMGDSPLHF. The CDR3 nucleotides are TGTGTCAGCAGTCCTCATATGGGGGATTCACCCCTCCACTTT.

This clonotype counts as medium-sized (0.01 to 0.1%). This chain joins TRBV29-1 and TRBJ1-1; no clear D. The CDR3 is 14 residues long. In germline, CDR1 is SQVTM, CDR2 ANQGSEA. V lost 3 bases, J lost 1 base, and 12 bases lay in between. The CDR3 is CSVEIGMENTEAFF. The CDR3 DNA follows: TGCAGCGTTGAGATAGGGATGGAGAACACTGAAGCTTTCTTT.

This clonotype was seen at least ten times. The chain carries TRBV28 and TRBJ2-7; 7 bases align to TRBD2. The V gene's germline CDR1 is MDHEN and CDR2 SYDVKM. V dropped 6 bases and J dropped 6; count of bases not matched to a gene: 11. The CDR3 extends over 14 amino acids. This CDR3 is CASSPPGGSGEQYV. CDR3 nucleotide sequence: TGTGCCAGCAGCCCACCGGGGGGATCGGGCGAGCAGTACGTC.

In its sample, this clonotype was seen many times. CDR3 protein: CASSPAPDKPTEAFF. As DNA, the CDR3 is TGTGCCAGCAGCCCGGCACCAGACAAGCCTACTGAAGCTTTCTTT. The chain is built from TRBV5-8 and TRBJ1-1; D not certain. Germline values: CDR1 SGHTS, CDR2 YDEGEE. The CDR3 has 15 residues. Trimming removed 4 bases at V and 5 bases at J, with 18 bases between.

This clonotype was observed at least ten times. This chain joins TRBV10-3 and TRBJ1-2, with D possibly matching TRBD1 (5 bases). The CDR3 spans 12 residues. V was trimmed by 6 bases and J by 6 bases, leaving 11 bases between them. CDR1 ENHRY and CDR2 SYGVKD come from the germline V gene. The CDR3 region is CAIRSQGDGYTF. The CDR3 DNA reads TGTGCCATCAGATCTCAGGGTGATGGCTACACCTTC.

This clonotype qualifies as medium-sized. The chain joins TRBV7-2 to TRBJ2-2; 7 bases map to TRBD1. Per the germline V gene, CDR1 is SGHTA and CDR2 is FQGNSA. The CDR3 is 15 residues long. Trimming cost V 6 bases and J 4 bases; bases outside gene matches: 8. The CDR3 loop is CASREQGTGTGELFF. The CDR3 DNA sequence: TGTGCCAGCAGGGAACAGGGGACGGGCACCGGGGAGCTGTTTTTT.

Within the sample, this clonotype is medium-sized (0.01 to 0.1%). This sequence joins TRBV7-9 and TRBJ1-2; a weak D match, TRBD1 (6 bases). V was pared by 0 bases and J by 2 bases, with 10 bases between. The CDR3 has 15 amino acids. Germline V gene sequence: CDR1 SEHNR, CDR2 FQNEAQ (reference sequence). CDR3 in amino acids: CASSLAADRNYGYTF. The CDR3, as DNA: TGTGCCAGCAGCTTAGCTGCGGACAGAAACTATGGCTACACCTTC.

This clonotype was recorded many times. The V gene is TRBV4-1, the J gene TRBJ2-3; 12 positions agree with TRBD2. The V gene end was trimmed by 1 base and the J gene end by 4 bases; junction bases not matched to a gene: 6. CDR3 size: 17 residues. Germline CDR1 and CDR2: MGHRA and YSYEKL. The CDR3 DNA follows: TGCGCCAGCAGCCAAGCCCCGACTAGCGGGGGCGCAGATACGCAGTATTTT. Its translation: CASSQAPTSGGADTQYF.

Many counts were recorded for this clonotype. The chain couples TRBV29-1 to TRBJ1-4; no reliable D call. Trimming stripped 7 bases from V and 7 bases from J, with 13 bases between. Looked up from germline, CDR1 is SQVTM and CDR2 is ANQGSEA. This CDR3 has 12 amino acids. The CDR3 loop reads CSGRNWGEKLFF. DNA for the CDR3: TGCAGCGGGCGGAACTGGGGTGAAAAACTGTTTTTT.

Relative to its sample, this clonotype is medium-sized. This rearrangement joins TRBV5-1 to TRBJ2-3, with D perhaps assigned TRBD1 or TRBD2 (5 bases each). V lost 4 bases and J lost 4, with 19 bases in between. Per germline, CDR1 SGHRS and CDR2 YFSETQ. The CDR3 has 16 residues. The CDR3 DNA sequence: TGCGCCAGCAGCAGAACGGGCCCCGGGGCGGCAGATACGCAGTATTTT. Amino acids: CASSRTGPGAADTQYF.

This clonotype was observed at least ten times. The CDR3 region has the DNA TGTGCCAGCAGCTCCAGGGGGCGCGAGCAGTACGTC. Translated: CASSSRGREQYV. The V and J genes are TRBV13 and TRBJ2-7; TRBD1 matches 8 bases. The trim removed 4 bases at V and 6 bases at J, leaving 2 bases unmatched. This CDR3 comprises 12 residues. Germline V gives CDR1 PRHDT, CDR2 FYEKMQ (reference sequence).

This clonotype was counted at least ten times. This sequence joins TRBV5-6 and TRBJ1-4; 11 bases match TRBD1. Germline-derived CDR1 and CDR2 are SGHDT and YYEEEE. Trimming took 3 bases from V and 2 from J; bases not matched to a gene: 0. This CDR3 has 15 residues. The CDR3 sequence is CASSWTGGTNEKLFF. The CDR3 DNA sequence: TGTGCCAGCAGCTGGACAGGGGGCACTAATGAAAAACTGTTTTTT.

There are many counts of this clonotype. The rearrangement uses TRBV4-3 and TRBJ2-3, with 9 nucleotides matching TRBD2. V lost 0 bases and J lost 1; bases outside the gene matches: 14. The CDR3 sequence is 20 residues long. The germline gives CDR1 LGHNA, CDR2 YSLEER. CDR3 bases: TGCGCCAGCAGCCAAGATTTGTATCGGCGGGGGGGCCTCGGCACAGATACGCAGTATTTT. Encoded protein: CASSQDLYRRGGLGTDTQYF.

This clonotype appeared many times. The CDR3 sequence: CASSQGRPSDQPQHF. The CDR3 coding sequence is TGTGCCAGCAGCCAGGGCAGGCCCTCTGATCAGCCCCAGCATTTT. The rearrangement joins TRBV3-1 to TRBJ1-5, with no clear D. This CDR3 is built from 15 residues. V was shortened by 3 bases and J by 5 bases, with 14 bases between the two germline ends. The germline CDR1 and CDR2 sequences are LGHDT and YNNKEL (reference sequence).

This clonotype was counted at least ten times. The rearrangement links TRBV20-1 to TRBJ2-5; no firm D call. V lost 3 bases and J lost 3, with 8 bases in between. This CDR3 has 12 residues. The germline CDR1 and CDR2 sequences are DFQATT and SNEGSKA (reference sequence). The CDR3 bases are TGCAGTGCTAGTTTCCAAAAAGAGACCCAGTACTTC. It encodes CSASFQKETQYF.

This clonotype is judged medium-sized. The rearrangement links TRBV12-3 or TRBV12-4 to TRBJ2-3; no reliable D call. The CDR3 is 11 amino acids. V was shortened by 6 bases and J by 3 bases, with 4 bases between the two germline ends. Written as DNA, the CDR3 is TGTGCCAGCAGCTTTACAGATACGCAGTATTTT. Protein: CASSFTDTQYF.